The present entry profiles one T cell receptor (beta chain) with its context. The antigen remains undetermined. Other DNA variants within this sample encode the same CDR3. CDR3 length: 19 residues. Germline CDR1 SEHNR, CDR2 FQNEAQ (reference sequence). Trimming cost V 5 bases and J 5 bases, with 30 bases left between them. This sample is part of a study of cytomegalovirus exposure and HLA in healthy donors. As for the study in general: In a previous analysis, around 120 million unique TCR beta sequences were found from 150 million to 200 million T cells.

Study-wide results and limits: More than 150 TCR beta chains were listed as cytomegalovirus-associated. CMV serostatus alone was available as immune exposure information.

In the PCR, 60 Vbeta and 13 Jbeta primers were used. This table comes from immunoSEQ multiplex PCR, and its TCRdb copy is limited to in-frame clones, with some not included. The repertoire consists of over 95,000 clones, with 76% occurring once and the leading ten covering 9.5% to 15%. When sampled, the donors appeared nominally healthy, though they likely had unrecorded immune exposures. The source material was PBMCs. The TCR was taken from a woman in her thirties or forties in good health and CMV-seropositive. This rearrangement joins TRBV7-9 to TRBJ2-5; TRBD2 is a possible D gene (6 bases). The CDR3 DNA reads TGTGCCAGCAGCCCACGGGCGCTGAGGAGGAGGGACGTGGGGGAGACCCAGTACTTC. Translation gives CASSPRALRRRDVGETQYF.